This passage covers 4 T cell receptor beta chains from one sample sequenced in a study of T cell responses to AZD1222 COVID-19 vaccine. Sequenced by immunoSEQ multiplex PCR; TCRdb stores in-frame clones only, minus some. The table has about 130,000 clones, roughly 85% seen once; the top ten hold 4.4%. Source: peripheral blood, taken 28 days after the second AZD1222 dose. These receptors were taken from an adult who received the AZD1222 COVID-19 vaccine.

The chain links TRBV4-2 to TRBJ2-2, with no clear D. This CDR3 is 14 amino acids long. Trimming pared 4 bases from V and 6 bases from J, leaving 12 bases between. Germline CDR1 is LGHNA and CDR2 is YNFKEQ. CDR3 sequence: CASSPQLSAGELFF. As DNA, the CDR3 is TGTGCCAGCAGCCCCCAGCTGAGCGCCGGGGAGCTGTTTTTT.

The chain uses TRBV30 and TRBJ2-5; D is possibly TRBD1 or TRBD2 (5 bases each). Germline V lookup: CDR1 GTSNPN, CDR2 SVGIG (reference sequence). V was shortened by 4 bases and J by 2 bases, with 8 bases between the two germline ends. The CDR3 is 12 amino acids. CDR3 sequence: CAWMGEQETQYF. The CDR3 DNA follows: TGTGCCTGGATGGGGGAGCAAGAGACCCAGTACTTC.

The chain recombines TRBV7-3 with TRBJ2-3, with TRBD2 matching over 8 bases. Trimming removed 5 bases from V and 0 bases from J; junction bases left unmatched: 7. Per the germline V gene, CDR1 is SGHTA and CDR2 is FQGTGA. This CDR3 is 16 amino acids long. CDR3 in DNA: TGTGCCAGCAGCCCCGGGGGGGGGAAAAGCACAGATACGCAGTATTTT. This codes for CASSPGGGKSTDTQYF.

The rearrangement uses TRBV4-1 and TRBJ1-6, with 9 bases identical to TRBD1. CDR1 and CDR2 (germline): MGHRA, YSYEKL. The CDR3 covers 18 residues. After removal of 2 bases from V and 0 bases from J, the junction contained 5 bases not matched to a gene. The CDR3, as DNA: TGCGCCAGCAGCCAACGGACAGGGGAAAGCTCCTATAATTCACCCCTCCACTTT. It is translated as CASSQRTGESSYNSPLHF.